This passage covers 19 T cell receptor beta chains from one sample sequenced in a study of OX40 agonist ivuxolimab in advanced cancers. Library generation was performed with the immunoSEQ multiplex PCR assay. The source is immuneACCESS, and TCRdb retained only in-frame sequences with V and J called. Part of the clones is not carried over; for the studies checked, unresolved V genes explain less than half of this, and the remainder is unexplained. This sample gives tens of thousands of clones in total; 75% to 95% of them show up just once. Jointly, the top ten make up 0.43% of the sample. The material was CD4+ or CD8+ T cells sorted from blood, obtained in a trial of the OX40 agonist ivuxolimab. The receptors stem from an adult with an advanced solid tumor such as melanoma, head and neck, liver or kidney cancer.

The J gene is TRBJ2-7, the V gene TRBV2; no reliable D call. CDR3 length: 10 amino acids. Germline CDR1 SNHLY, CDR2 FYNNEI. Trimming shortened V by 2 bases and J by 7 bases, and 3 bases separated the two germline ends. CDR3 coding DNA: TGTGCCAGCAGTGAATATGAGCAGTACTTC. It translates to CASSEYEQYF. The full variable domain, completed using reference TRBV2 and TRBJ2-7, is EPEVTQTPSHQVTQMGQEVILRCVPISNHLYFYWYRQILGQKVEFLVSFYNNEISEKSEIFDDQFSVERPDGSNFTLKIRSTKLEDSAMYFCASSEYEQYFGPGTRLTVT.

This chain connects TRBV10-3 to TRBJ1-2; the D gene is possibly TRBD1 (6 bases). Trimming pared 0 bases from V and 5 bases from J, leaving 7 bases between. The CDR3 has 13 residues. CDR1 is ENHRY and CDR2 is SYGVKD in the germline V gene. This CDR3 is CAISESGGYGYTF. CDR3 DNA sequence: TGTGCCATCAGTGAGTCAGGGGGTTATGGCTACACCTTC.

V usage is TRBV2 and J usage is TRBJ1-2; tentative D call: TRBD1 (5 bases). V was clipped by 0 bases and J by 8 bases, with 16 bases between them. This CDR3 contains 15 residues. Germline CDR1 reads SNHLY; CDR2 reads FYNNEI. For the CDR3, the DNA is TGTGCCAGCAGTGAAGCGCTGGTTTTGGGACCCGGCTACACCTTC. The encoded protein is CASSEALVLGPGYTF.

CDR3 loop: CAWSVHGPNEKLFF. The DNA for the CDR3 is TGTGCCTGGAGTGTACACGGACCAAATGAAAAACTGTTTTTT. The chain is built from TRBV30 and TRBJ1-4; no clear D gene. The V end was cut by 0 bases, the J end by 5 bases, with 10 bases between. This CDR3 spans 14 amino acids. Germline V gene sequence: CDR1 GTSNPN, CDR2 SVGIG (reference sequence).

The CDR3 DNA reads as TGTGCCAGCAGCAGGGGCAGGGCCTGGTGGGGCACAGATACGCAGTATTTT. This encodes CASSRGRAWWGTDTQYF. The V and J genes are TRBV11-3 and TRBJ2-3, with D tentatively TRBD1 (5 bases). Deletions cut 5 bases from V and 1 base from J, with 19 bases between. CDR3 length equals 17 residues. Germline V gene data show CDR1 as SGHNT and CDR2 as YENEEA. The full variable domain, with the rest looked up from reference TRBV11-3 and TRBJ2-3, is EAGVVQSPRYKIIEKKQPVAFWCNPISGHNTLYWYLQNLGQGPELLIRYENEEAVDDSQLPKDRFSAERLKGVDSTLKIQPAELGDSAVYLCASSRGRAWWGTDTQYFGPGTRLTVL.

The chain links TRBV7-9 to TRBJ1-5; D ambiguous. Trimming removed 2 bases at V and 3 bases at J, with 11 bases between. Germline V gene data show CDR1 as SEHNR and CDR2 as FQNEAQ (reference sequence). CDR3 length equals 15 residues. The CDR3 nucleotides read TGTGCCAGCAGCTTATTCGAAGGAGTCAATCAGCCCCAGCATTTT. Translating gives CASSLFEGVNQPQHF.

The J gene is TRBJ1-2, the V gene TRBV10-3; the D is unclear. Germline V gene data show CDR1 as ENHRY and CDR2 as SYGVKD. The CDR3 has 14 residues. V lost 2 bases, J lost 2 bases, and 9 bases lay in between. CDR3 loop: CAISETSVNYGYTF. DNA of the CDR3: TGTGCCATCAGTGAGACGTCAGTCAACTATGGCTACACCTTC.

The V call is TRBV6-6, the J call TRBJ2-7; D unresolved. V lost 4 bases and J 1 base, leaving 5 bases between the germline ends. The germline gives CDR1 MNHNY, CDR2 SVGAGI (reference sequence). This CDR3 is built from 12 residues. CDR3 sequence reads: CASSLRSYEQYF. The CDR3 DNA reads TGTGCCAGCAGTTTAAGGTCCTACGAGCAGTACTTC.

The genes are TRBV12-2 and TRBJ2-1; the table's D gene call, TRBD2, was not cross checked with the DNA. TRBV12-2 is a pseudogene locus. The CDR3 extends over 18 amino acids. CDR3 protein: CASRFELAGDCLLNEQFF. The CDR3 DNA is TGTGCAAGTCGCTTTGAACTAGCGGGAGACTGCCTCCTCAATGAGCAGTTCTTC.

This sequence joins TRBV15 and TRBJ2-5; D gene unclear. The CDR3 has 15 residues. Germline assignment: CDR1 LNHNV and CDR2 YYDKDF (reference sequence). The germline V and J ends were trimmed by 6 bases and 5 bases, with 19 bases remaining between them. The CDR3, as DNA: TGTGCCACCAGAGCCGCAGGCAGCCTGGGGGAGACCCAGTACTTC. Translating gives CATRAAGSLGETQYF.

V is TRBV6-7 and J is TRBJ2-7; 7 positions match TRBD1. TRBV6-7 is marked as an open reading frame, function uncertain. The CDR3 extends over 17 amino acids. V trimming: 0 bases; J trimming: 5 bases; junction bases outside the gene matches: 13. The chain's CDR3 is CASSYSFDRDSTHEQYF. The CDR3 coding sequence is TGTGCCAGCAGTTACTCGTTTGATCGGGACAGCACCCACGAGCAGTACTTC.

V is TRBV5-1 and J is TRBJ2-5; D not resolved. The CDR3 extends over 15 amino acids. The V end lost 4 bases, the J end lost 8 bases, and 21 bases lay between the germline ends. Germline V gene lookup returns CDR1 SGHRS and CDR2 YFSETQ. The CDR3 coding sequence is TGCGCCAGCAGCCCCGGCGATCTCCAGCCCCTCACCCAGTACTTC. Protein sequence: CASSPGDLQPLTQYF.

The V gene is TRBV10-3, the J gene TRBJ1-1; TRBD1 matches at 9 bases. This CDR3 comprises 15 residues. After removal of 6 bases from V and 3 bases from J, the junction contained 8 bases not matched to a gene. Germline V CDR1 and CDR2: ENHRY, SYGVKD. The CDR3 region has the DNA TGTGCCATCAGCCGACAGGGGGGCTTGGACACTGAAGCTTTCTTT. It codes for CAISRQGGLDTEAFF.

This chain links TRBV18 with TRBJ2-3; D ambiguous. The CDR3 has 12 residues. Trimming left V 2 bases short and J 10 bases short, with 10 bases between. Germline CDR1 KGHSH, CDR2 LQKENI. For the CDR3, the DNA is TGTGCCAGCTCACCAGGTCTCCTCTCGCAGTATTTT. This sequence encodes CASSPGLLSQYF.

V gene TRBV11-3 combines with J gene TRBJ2-3; D perhaps matches TRBD1 (5 bases). Trimming cost V 4 bases and J 9 bases, with 20 bases left between them. Looked up from germline, CDR1 is SGHNT and CDR2 is YENEEA. The length of the CDR3 is 15 residues. DNA of the CDR3: TGTGCCAGCAGCTCCGGGCCCTGGGGCTTTGGCACGCAGTATTTT. It encodes CASSSGPWGFGTQYF.

J is TRBJ2-3 and V is TRBV10-3; 7 nucleotides match TRBD2. From germline, CDR1 is ENHRY and CDR2 SYGVKD. The CDR3 runs to 15 residues. V was pared by 4 bases and J by 3 bases, with 7 bases of the junction left unmatched. The CDR3 region is CAISGGSSGTDTQYF. DNA for the CDR3: TGTGCCATCAGTGGGGGGTCTAGCGGTACAGATACGCAGTATTTT.

The chain couples TRBV5-1 to TRBJ2-1, with 12 nucleotides matching TRBD2. The germline gives CDR1 SGHRS, CDR2 YFSETQ. This CDR3 region has 18 residues. The J segment lost 4 bases and the V segment lost 3 bases, leaving 11 bases of the junction unmatched. This CDR3 reads CASSWTSGTNSGYNEQFF. DNA of the CDR3: TGCGCCAGCAGCTGGACTAGCGGGACTAATTCGGGGTACAATGAGCAGTTCTTC.

The chain uses TRBV7-2 and TRBJ1-2, with 8 bases matching TRBD1. Germline values: CDR1 SGHTA, CDR2 FQGNSA. This CDR3 region has 15 residues. Trimming at V came to 5 bases and at J to 7 bases, leaving 12 bases not matched to a gene. The chain's CDR3 is CASSPGQGNRFGYTF. The DNA for the CDR3 is TGTGCCAGCAGCCCCGGACAGGGAAACCGATTTGGCTACACCTTC.

This clone was observed a few times. The chain is built from TRBV14 and TRBJ2-4; D may be TRBD1 (6 bases). Germline lookup yields CDR1 SGHDN and CDR2 FVKESK. This CDR3 has 13 residues. The V and J ends lost 6 bases and 13 bases respectively, with 19 bases between them. The CDR3 nucleotides read TGTGCCAGCAGTCTCGGACAGCACCGATTACAGTACTTC. Translating it yields CASSLGQHRLQYF.